Each of the 9 T cell receptor beta chains below was sequenced from the same sample in a study of CD8 T cells in ankylosing spondylitis. TCRdb ran MiXCR on the 5' RACE reads and lists one entry per CDR3 protein. The table shows fewer than 750,000 distinct CDR3 sequences, with 15% to 20% occurring only once. Study-wide findings and caveats: Seemingly characteristic of ankylosing spondylitis blood was a TCR beta motif consisting of several highly homologous variants.

These receptors have no identified antigens. Source material: blood, either unsorted or a sorted T cell fraction (not recorded which). These TCRs come from a male donor with ankylosing spondylitis.

This clonotype was counted between two and nine times. The gene calls are TRBV2 and TRBJ1-1; weak D call: TRBD1 (5 bases). Trimming stripped 5 bases from V and 2 bases from J, with 12 bases between. CDR3 length equals 14 residues. Per the germline V gene, CDR1 is SNHLY and CDR2 is FYNNEI. In DNA form, the CDR3 reads TGTGCCAGCAGTTACACAGGTAAAAACACTGAAGCTTTCTTT. Its protein is CASSYTGKNTEAFF. Variable domain in full (rest from reference TRBV2 and TRBJ1-1): EPEVTQTPSHQVTQMGQEVILRCVPISNHLYFYWYRQILGQKVEFLVSFYNNEISEKSEIFDDQFSVERPDGSNFTLKIRSTKLEDSAMYFCASSYTGKNTEAFFGQGTRLTVV.

The rearrangement joins TRBV10-3 to TRBJ2-1, with 11 bases fitting TRBD2. Trimming took 0 bases from V and 7 from J; bases not matched to a gene: 5. The germline V gene encodes CDR1 ENHRY and CDR2 SYGVKD. The length of the CDR3 is 16 residues. Written as DNA, the CDR3 is TGTGCCATCAGTGAGTCGGGGACTAGCGGAAAAAATGAGCAGTTCTTC. Protein sequence: CAISESGTSGKNEQFF.

The chain joins TRBV4-3 to TRBJ1-2, with 9 bases aligning to TRBD1. The length of the CDR3 is 14 residues. CDR1 LGHNA and CDR2 YSLEER come from the germline V gene. The J segment lost 7 bases and the V segment lost 1 base, leaving 4 bases of the junction unmatched. Written as DNA, the CDR3 is TGCGCCAGCAGCCAAGTACAGGGGGCAGCTGGCTACACCTTC. Protein sequence: CASSQVQGAAGYTF.

This clonotype has only a few counts. This sequence joins TRBV4-3 and TRBJ2-7; either TRBD1 or TRBD2 may fit D (5 bases each). This CDR3 region has 15 residues. Germline CDR1 is LGHNA and CDR2 is YSLEER. Trimming pared 5 bases from V and 4 bases from J, leaving 18 bases between. The CDR3 sequence: CASSSSEGITYEQYF. The CDR3 DNA reads as TGCGCCAGCAGCTCCAGTGAGGGGATAACTTACGAGCAGTACTTC.

This chain uses TRBV29-1 with TRBJ2-7, with 9 bases identical to TRBD1. CDR1 and CDR2 from the germline V gene are SQVTM and ANQGSEA. The CDR3 is made up of 19 amino acids. Trimming removed 4 bases from V and 2 bases from J; junction bases left unmatched: 21. The CDR3, as DNA: TGCAGCGTTGGTCCTCTCCTCGAAACCGGGACAGGGTTCACCTACGAGCAGTACTTC. Encoded protein: CSVGPLLETGTGFTYEQYF.

This clonotype was detected a few times. In DNA form, the CDR3 reads TGCGCCAGCAGCCTAACTAGATTCCAAGAGACCCAGTACTTC. Protein: CASSLTRFQETQYF. The chain couples TRBV4-1 to TRBJ2-5; D perhaps matches TRBD2 (5 bases). The germline V gene encodes CDR1 MGHRA and CDR2 YSYEKL. This CDR3 comprises 14 residues. V lost 4 bases and J 1 base, leaving 10 bases between the germline ends.

This chain connects TRBV12-5 to TRBJ2-6; the D gene is possibly TRBD1 (5 bases). Germline CDR1 LGHNT, CDR2 FRNRAP. Trimming took 6 bases from V and 4 from J, leaving 10 bases between them. This CDR3 is 14 amino acids long. The CDR3 bases are TGTGCTAGTGGCAGGGTCACAGGGGCCAACGTCCTGACTTTC. Amino acids: CASGRVTGANVLTF.

This chain links TRBV29-1 with TRBJ1-6, with 7 bases aligning to TRBD1. Germline CDR1 SQVTM, CDR2 ANQGSEA. V lost 8 bases, J lost 0 bases, and 10 bases stayed unmatched. This CDR3 has 16 residues. CDR3 bases: TGCAGCCCAGGGACAGCTGAAAGCTCCTATAATTCACCCCTCCACTTT. Encoded protein: CSPGTAESSYNSPLHF.

The rearrangement joins TRBV4-2 to TRBJ2-7, with TRBD2 identical over 13 bases. J was trimmed by 8 bases and V by 0 bases; bases with no gene match: 16. The CDR3 totals 19 residues. Germline V CDR1 and CDR2: LGHNA, YNFKEQ. This CDR3 reads CASSQDPWQGGLAGAKQYF. The CDR3 nucleotides read TGTGCCAGCAGCCAAGATCCTTGGCAGGGCGGACTAGCGGGAGCCAAGCAGTACTTC.